This T cell receptor (beta chain) stems from a study of cytomegalovirus exposure and HLA in healthy donors. The study ran its PCR with 60 Vbeta and 13 Jbeta primers. Profiled with immunoSEQ multiplex PCR; TCRdb holds only in-frame clones, not every one. The table shows 65,000 to 95,000 clones, with around 85% occurring only once. The CDR3 is 12 residues long. The germline V and J ends were trimmed by 3 bases and 10 bases, with 10 bases remaining between them. Germline-derived CDR1 and CDR2 are MNHEY and SMNVEV (reference sequence). This sequence was found in a human donor in good health. The chain links TRBV27 to TRBJ2-1; weak D call: TRBD1 (5 bases). The sequenced sample consisted of PBMCs. The CDR3 is CASSFINREQFF. The CDR3 region has the DNA TGTGCCAGCAGTTTCATTAACAGGGAGCAGTTCTTC.